One sample yielded the 22 T cell receptor beta chains listed below, sequenced in a study of T cell responses to AZD1222 COVID-19 vaccine. The data were produced by immunoSEQ multiplex PCR, yet TCRdb's version contains in-frame clones alone and is incomplete. This repertoire shows about 150,000 clones, approximately 83% found once; its top ten account for over 7%. Material: peripheral blood, obtained on day 0 of AZD1222 vaccination. These receptors were taken from an adult in good health.

The V gene is TRBV6-5, the J gene TRBJ2-7; 8 bases line up with TRBD1. V was pared by 6 bases and J by 1 base, with 8 bases of the junction left unmatched. This CDR3 region has 15 residues. CDR1 MNHEY and CDR2 SVGAGI come from the germline V gene. CDR3 bases: TGTGCCAGCAGATCCGCCGGGACAGGATCCTACGAGCAGTACTTC. The encoded protein is CASRSAGTGSYEQYF.

The chain couples TRBV2 to TRBJ2-1; D gene ambiguous. This CDR3 comprises 15 residues. CDR1 is SNHLY, CDR2 FYNNEI, per germline. The V and J ends lost 4 bases and 0 bases respectively, with 10 bases between them. CDR3 in amino acids: CASSAVSSSYNEQFF. CDR3 nucleotide sequence: TGTGCCAGCAGTGCGGTATCGTCCTCCTACAATGAGCAGTTCTTC.

This chain links TRBV5-1 with TRBJ1-2; TRBD1 is a possible D gene (5 bases). Trimming cost V 7 bases and J 6 bases, with 13 bases left between them. The CDR3 totals 12 residues. Germline lookup yields CDR1 SGHRS and CDR2 YFSETQ. The CDR3 protein is CASLGGDDGYTF. CDR3 coding DNA: TGCGCCAGCTTAGGAGGGGACGATGGCTACACCTTC.

The chain links TRBV5-1 to TRBJ2-5; no clear D. Trimming removed 3 bases from V and 1 base from J, with 13 bases in between. The length of the CDR3 is 15 residues. Per germline, CDR1 SGHRS and CDR2 YFSETQ. The CDR3 coding sequence is TGCGCCAGCAGCTGGAGTCAAGGGCGCCAAGAGACCCAGTACTTC. Translation: CASSWSQGRQETQYF.

The chain uses TRBV9 and TRBJ1-3; TRBD1 might be the D (6 bases). The V and J ends lost 0 bases and 4 bases respectively, with 11 bases between them. Germline CDR1 SGDLS, CDR2 YYNGEE. The CDR3 has 15 amino acids. CDR3 in DNA: TGTGCCAGCAGCGTAGCGCCAGGGGCGGGAAACACCATATATTTT. Amino acids: CASSVAPGAGNTIYF.

The chain uses TRBV6-1 and TRBJ1-3; D gene unclear. The germline V gene encodes CDR1 MNHNS and CDR2 SASEGT. V was cut by 1 base and J by 2 bases, with 12 bases left in between. The CDR3 loop spans 16 amino acids. In DNA form, the CDR3 reads TGTGCCAGCAGTGAAGATCATGGTGCCACTGGAAACACCATATATTTT. Protein: CASSEDHGATGNTIYF.

This clone was detected once. J is TRBJ1-1 and V is TRBV25-1, with 7 bases that match TRBD1. The CDR3 contains 13 residues. Germline CDR1 MGHDK, CDR2 SYGVNS. V gave up 6 bases and J gave up 7 bases; unmatched junction bases: 8. CDR3 amino acids: CASSPGTADEAFF. DNA of the CDR3: TGTGCCAGCAGCCCCGGGACAGCCGATGAAGCTTTCTTT. The variable domain in full, completed from reference TRBV25-1 and TRBJ1-1, reads EADIYQTPRYLVIGTGKKITLECSQTMGHDKMYWYQQDPGMELHLIHYSYGVNSTEKGDLSSESTVSRIRTEHFPLTLESARPSHTSQYLCASSPGTADEAFFGQGTRLTVV.

The rearrangement links TRBV10-3 to TRBJ1-1; 9 bases line up with TRBD1. In germline, CDR1 is ENHRY, CDR2 SYGVKD. The J segment lost 6 bases and the V segment lost 6 bases, leaving 14 bases of the junction unmatched. The CDR3 has 16 amino acids. In DNA form, the CDR3 reads TGTGCCATCAGCGAGGACAGGGGAAATCAGTGGGCTGAAGCTTTCTTT. It is translated as CAISEDRGNQWAEAFF.

The rearrangement links TRBV5-4 to TRBJ2-3; D unresolved. The V gene's germline CDR1 is SGHNT and CDR2 YYREEE (reference sequence). Trimming took 4 bases from V and 1 from J, leaving 13 bases between them. This CDR3 has 15 residues. The CDR3 sequence is CASSNPAPGTDTQYF. In DNA, the CDR3 is TGTGCCAGCAGCAACCCTGCCCCGGGCACAGATACGCAGTATTTT.

The chain has TRBV3-1 (or the pseudogene TRBV3-2) and TRBJ1-2, with 10 bases identical to TRBD1. The germline V gene has CDR1 LGHDT and CDR2 YNNKEL (reference sequence). The CDR3 is made up of 15 amino acids. V lost 0 bases, J lost 12 bases, and 10 bases stayed unmatched. The CDR3 loop reads CASSQDLGTGVGNTF. In DNA form, the CDR3 reads TGTGCCAGCAGCCAAGATCTAGGGACAGGGGTTGGGAACACCTTC.

This rearrangement joins TRBV6-1 to TRBJ1-5, with D uncertain. Germline values: CDR1 MNHNS, CDR2 SASEGT. This CDR3 is built from 15 residues. V shed 2 bases and J shed 4 bases, with 12 bases lying between them. The CDR3 DNA is TGTGCCAGCAGTGAAATGTCACCCCAGAATCAGCCCCAGCATTTT. Its protein is CASSEMSPQNQPQHF.

V usage is TRBV25-1 and J usage is TRBJ2-7; 9 positions match TRBD1. There are 13 residues in the CDR3. From germline, CDR1 is MGHDK and CDR2 SYGVNS. After removal of 4 bases from V and 6 bases from J, the junction contained 4 bases not matched to a gene. CDR3 sequence: CASSAQGQGEQYF. The CDR3 DNA sequence: TGTGCCAGCAGTGCCCAGGGACAGGGCGAGCAGTACTTC.

The table lists this clone with a count of one. This chain joins TRBV9 and TRBJ2-1, with D unclear. This CDR3 region has 11 residues. V lost 5 bases to trimming and J lost 12 bases, with 12 bases between them. CDR1 and CDR2 from the germline V gene are SGDLS and YYNGEE. The CDR3 region has the DNA TGTGCCAGCAGGGCCGAGTTGTGGCAGTTCTTC. Its protein is CASRAELWQFF.

V is TRBV2 and J is TRBJ2-1, with D unclear. V was pared by 8 bases and J by 7 bases, with 12 bases between. Germline values: CDR1 SNHLY, CDR2 FYNNEI. CDR3 length equals 12 residues. CDR3 in amino acids: CASQSGGNEQFF. The DNA for the CDR3 is TGTGCCAGCCAGTCGGGTGGGAATGAGCAGTTCTTC. The complete variable domain, with remaining parts taken from reference TRBV2 and TRBJ2-1, reads EPEVTQTPSHQVTQMGQEVILRCVPISNHLYFYWYRQILGQKVEFLVSFYNNEISEKSEIFDDQFSVERPDGSNFTLKIRSTKLEDSAMYFCASQSGGNEQFFGPGTRLTVL.

CDR3 loop: CASIEGRMRLGSQHF. CDR3 DNA sequence: TGTGCCAGCATTGAAGGACGGATGCGGTTGGGGTCCCAGCATTTT. The gene calls are TRBV28 and TRBJ1-5, with D unclear. V was shortened by 7 bases and J by 11 bases, with 24 bases between the two germline ends. The CDR3 is made up of 15 amino acids. Germline V gene data show CDR1 as MDHEN and CDR2 as SYDVKM.

This sequence joins TRBV27 and TRBJ1-5; D is uncertain. The germline V gene encodes CDR1 MNHEY and CDR2 SMNVEV (reference sequence). Deletions cut 2 bases from V and 7 bases from J, with 15 bases between. The CDR3 spans 15 residues. This chain's CDR3 is CASSLNGIKGQPQHF. Here the CDR3 DNA reads TGTGCCAGCAGTTTAAACGGAATAAAGGGCCAGCCCCAGCATTTT.

The rearrangement links TRBV2 to TRBJ1-4, with D uncertain. CDR1 is SNHLY and CDR2 is FYNNEI in the germline V gene. This CDR3 has 13 amino acids. V lost 5 bases, J lost 10 bases, and 14 bases lay in between. The DNA for the CDR3 is TGTGCCAGCAGTCCCGGGAGCCAGGTAAAACTGTTTTTT. This gives the protein CASSPGSQVKLFF. The entire variable domain, with the rest obtained from reference TRBV2 and TRBJ1-4, is as follows: EPEVTQTPSHQVTQMGQEVILRCVPISNHLYFYWYRQILGQKVEFLVSFYNNEISEKSEIFDDQFSVERPDGSNFTLKIRSTKLEDSAMYFCASSPGSQVKLFFGSGTQLSVL.

V usage is TRBV23-1 and J usage is TRBJ2-2, with D possibly TRBD2 on 5 matching bases. TRBV23-1 falls under the ORF class, with uncertain function. This CDR3 has 15 residues. V was pared by 6 bases and J by 12 bases, with 23 bases between. The CDR3 protein is CASSRFEGSLRKLFF. DNA for the CDR3: TGCGCCAGCAGCCGATTTGAGGGAAGTTTGAGGAAGCTGTTTTTT.

CDR3 nucleotides: TGCGCCAGCAGCCCTCTGGGAGGGAATACGCAGTATTTT. This sequence encodes CASSPLGGNTQYF. V and J are TRBV5-1 and TRBJ2-3; 7 positions match TRBD2. CDR1 SGHRS and CDR2 YFSETQ come from the germline V gene. The CDR3 consists of 13 residues. The J segment lost 7 bases and the V segment lost 4 bases, leaving 6 bases of the junction unmatched.

The chain joins TRBV27 to TRBJ1-2; 7 nucleotides agree with TRBD1. CDR3 length: 15 amino acids. The germline gives CDR1 MNHEY, CDR2 SMNVEV (reference sequence). After removal of 3 bases from V and 2 bases from J, the junction contained 6 bases not matched to a gene. The CDR3: CASSFFFRGNYGYTF. The CDR3 coding sequence is TGTGCCAGCAGTTTCTTCTTCAGGGGGAACTATGGCTACACCTTC.

The chain carries TRBV2 and TRBJ2-7; 11 bases map to TRBD2. V dropped 6 bases and J dropped 1; count of bases not matched to a gene: 8. The CDR3 has 16 amino acids. Per the germline V gene, CDR1 is SNHLY and CDR2 is FYNNEI. CDR3 DNA: TGTGCCAGCAGCCCTGGACTAGCGGGTATGTCCTACGAGCAGTACTTC. This gives the protein CASSPGLAGMSYEQYF.

The chain is built from TRBV18 and TRBJ2-7; D not certain. The germline gives CDR1 KGHSH, CDR2 LQKENI. Trimming took off 6 bases at V and 9 bases at J, with 12 bases between the two ends. The length of the CDR3 is 11 residues. The CDR3 region is CASSPDLGQYF. Here the CDR3 DNA reads TGTGCCAGCTCTCCAGACCTCGGGCAGTACTTC. The full variable domain, rest sourced from reference TRBV18 and TRBJ2-7, is NAGVMQNPRHLVRRRGQEARLRCSPMKGHSHVYWYRQLPEEGLKFMVYLQKENIIDESGMPKERFSAEFPKEGPSILRIQQVVRGDSAAYFCASSPDLGQYFGPGTRLTVT.